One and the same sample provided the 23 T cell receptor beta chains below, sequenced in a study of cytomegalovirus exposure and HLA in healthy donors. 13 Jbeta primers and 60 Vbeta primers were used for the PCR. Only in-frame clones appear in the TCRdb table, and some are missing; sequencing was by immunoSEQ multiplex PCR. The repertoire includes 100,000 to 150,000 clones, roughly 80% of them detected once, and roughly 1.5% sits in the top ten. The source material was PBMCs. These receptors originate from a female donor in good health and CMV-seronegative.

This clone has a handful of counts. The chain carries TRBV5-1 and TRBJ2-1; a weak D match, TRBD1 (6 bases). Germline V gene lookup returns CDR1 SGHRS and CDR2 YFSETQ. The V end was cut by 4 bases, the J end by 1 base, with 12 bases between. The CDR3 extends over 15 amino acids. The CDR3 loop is CASSPQGGSYNEQFF. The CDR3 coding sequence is TGCGCCAGCAGCCCACAGGGTGGGTCCTACAATGAGCAGTTCTTC.

The CDR3 spells CATSTVFYGYTF. The CDR3 nucleotides are TGTGCCACCTCGACAGTCTTCTATGGCTACACCTTC. V usage is TRBV7-2 and J usage is TRBJ1-2; perhaps TRBD1 as D (5 bases). The CDR3 has 12 amino acids. V gave up 10 bases and J gave up 4 bases, with 13 bases separating them. CDR1 SGHTA and CDR2 FQGNSA come from the germline V gene.

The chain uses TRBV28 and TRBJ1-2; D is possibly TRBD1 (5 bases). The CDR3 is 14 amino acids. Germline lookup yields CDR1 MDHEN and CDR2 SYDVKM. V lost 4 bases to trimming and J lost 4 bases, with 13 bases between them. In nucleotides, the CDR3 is TGTGCCAGCAGTTCCCAGGGCCCTTTCTATGGCTACACCTTC. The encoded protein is CASSSQGPFYGYTF.

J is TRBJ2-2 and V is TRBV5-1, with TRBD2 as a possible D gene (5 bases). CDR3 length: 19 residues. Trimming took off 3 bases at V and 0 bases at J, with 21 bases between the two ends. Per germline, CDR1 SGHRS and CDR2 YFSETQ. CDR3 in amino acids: CASSSGVPGGPANTGELFF. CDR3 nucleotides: TGCGCCAGCAGCTCCGGCGTACCGGGCGGGCCGGCGAACACCGGGGAGCTGTTTTTT.

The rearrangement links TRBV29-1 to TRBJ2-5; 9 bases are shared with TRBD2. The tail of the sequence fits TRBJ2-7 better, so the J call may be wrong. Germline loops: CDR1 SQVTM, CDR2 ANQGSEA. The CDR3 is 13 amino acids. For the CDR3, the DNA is TGCAGCGTTTCTAGCGGGGAGGATAGCGAGCAGTACTTC. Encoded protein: CSVSSGEDSEQYF.

DNA of the CDR3: TGTGCCAGCAGCCCCGGGACTAGCGGGAGTTTCTACGAGCAGTACTTC. Residues: CASSPGTSGSFYEQYF. The chain joins TRBV9 to TRBJ2-7, with TRBD2 matching 14 bases. Trimming took 4 bases from V and 3 from J; bases not matched to a gene: 6. The CDR3 sequence is 16 residues long. In germline, CDR1 is SGDLS, CDR2 YYNGEE.

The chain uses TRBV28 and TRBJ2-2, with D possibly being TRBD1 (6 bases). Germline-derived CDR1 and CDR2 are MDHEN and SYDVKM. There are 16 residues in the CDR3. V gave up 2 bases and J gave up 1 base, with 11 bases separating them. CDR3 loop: CASSLILGGNTGELFF. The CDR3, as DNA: TGTGCCAGCAGTTTAATTCTAGGGGGGAACACCGGGGAGCTGTTTTTT.

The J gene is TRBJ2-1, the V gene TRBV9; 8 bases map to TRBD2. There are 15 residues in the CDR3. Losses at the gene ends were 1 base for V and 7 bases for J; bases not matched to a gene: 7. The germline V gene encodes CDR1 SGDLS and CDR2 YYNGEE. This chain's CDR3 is CASSVLSGSGNEQFF. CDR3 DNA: TGTGCCAGCAGCGTACTAAGCGGGAGTGGAAATGAGCAGTTCTTC.

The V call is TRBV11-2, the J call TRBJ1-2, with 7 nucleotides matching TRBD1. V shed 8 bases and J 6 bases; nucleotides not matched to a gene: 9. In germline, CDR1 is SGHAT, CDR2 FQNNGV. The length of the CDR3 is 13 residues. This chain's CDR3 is CASSPLQGNGYTF. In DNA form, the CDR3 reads TGTGCCAGCTCCCCCTTACAGGGGAATGGCTACACCTTC.

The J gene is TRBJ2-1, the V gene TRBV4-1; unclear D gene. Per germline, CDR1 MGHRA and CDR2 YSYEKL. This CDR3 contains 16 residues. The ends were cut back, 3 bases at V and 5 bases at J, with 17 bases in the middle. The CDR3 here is CASSHPAWRGNNEQFF. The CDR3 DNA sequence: TGCGCCAGCAGCCACCCTGCGTGGCGAGGAAACAATGAGCAGTTCTTC.

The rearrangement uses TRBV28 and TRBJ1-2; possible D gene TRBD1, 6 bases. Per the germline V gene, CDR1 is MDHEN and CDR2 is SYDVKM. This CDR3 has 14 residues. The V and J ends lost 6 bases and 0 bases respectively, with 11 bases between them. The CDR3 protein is CASRSQGTNYGYTF. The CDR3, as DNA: TGTGCCAGCAGGTCACAGGGAACTAACTATGGCTACACCTTC.

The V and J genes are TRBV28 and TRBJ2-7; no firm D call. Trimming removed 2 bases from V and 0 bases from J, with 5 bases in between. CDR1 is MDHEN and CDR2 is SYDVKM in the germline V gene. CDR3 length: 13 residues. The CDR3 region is CASSLHSSYEQYF. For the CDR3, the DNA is TGTGCCAGCAGTTTACACAGCTCCTACGAGCAGTACTTC.

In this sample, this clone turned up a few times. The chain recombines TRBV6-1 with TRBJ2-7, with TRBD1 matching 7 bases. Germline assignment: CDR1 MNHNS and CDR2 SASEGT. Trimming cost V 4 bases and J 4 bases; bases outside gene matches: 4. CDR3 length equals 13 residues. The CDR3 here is CASSVHRGYEQYF. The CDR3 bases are TGTGCCAGCAGTGTTCACAGGGGATACGAGCAGTACTTC.

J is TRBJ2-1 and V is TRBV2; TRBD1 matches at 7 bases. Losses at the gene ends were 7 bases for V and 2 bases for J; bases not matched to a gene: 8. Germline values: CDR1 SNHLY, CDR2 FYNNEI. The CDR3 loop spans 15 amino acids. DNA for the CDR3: TGTGCCAGCACAAACGACAGGGCCACCTACAATGAGCAGTTCTTC. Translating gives CASTNDRATYNEQFF.

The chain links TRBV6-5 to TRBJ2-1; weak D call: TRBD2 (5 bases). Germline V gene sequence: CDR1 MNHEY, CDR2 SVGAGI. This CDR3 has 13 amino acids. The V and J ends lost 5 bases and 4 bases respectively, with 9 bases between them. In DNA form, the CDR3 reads TGTGCCAGCAGTCTACTAGGTTACAATGAGCAGTTCTTC. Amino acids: CASSLLGYNEQFF.

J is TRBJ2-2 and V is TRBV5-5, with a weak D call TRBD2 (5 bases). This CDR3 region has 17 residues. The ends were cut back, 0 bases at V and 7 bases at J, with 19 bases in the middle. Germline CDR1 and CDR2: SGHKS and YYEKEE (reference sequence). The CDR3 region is CASSLGIGSVDIGELFF. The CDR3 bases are TGTGCCAGCAGCTTGGGTATTGGGAGTGTAGACATCGGGGAGCTGTTTTTT.

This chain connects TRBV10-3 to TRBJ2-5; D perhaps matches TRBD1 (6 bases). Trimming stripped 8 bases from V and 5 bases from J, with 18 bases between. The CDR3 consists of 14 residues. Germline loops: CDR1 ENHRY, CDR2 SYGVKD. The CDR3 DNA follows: TGTGCCATCGCTCCTCGGACAGAGGAGGAGACCCAGTACTTC. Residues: CAIAPRTEEETQYF.

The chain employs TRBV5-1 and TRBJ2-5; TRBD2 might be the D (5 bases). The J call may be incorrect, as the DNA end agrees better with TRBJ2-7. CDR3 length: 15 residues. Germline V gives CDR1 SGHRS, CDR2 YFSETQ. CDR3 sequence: CASSPIAEESYEQYF. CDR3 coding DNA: TGCGCCAGCAGCCCCATCGCGGAGGAGTCCTACGAGCAGTACTTC.

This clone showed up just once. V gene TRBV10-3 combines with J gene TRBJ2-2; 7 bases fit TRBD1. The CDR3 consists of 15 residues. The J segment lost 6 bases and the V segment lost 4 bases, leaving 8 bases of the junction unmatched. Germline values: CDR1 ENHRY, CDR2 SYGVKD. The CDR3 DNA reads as TGTGCCATCAGTGCCCGGGACAGTTTCCCCGGGGAGCTGTTTTTT. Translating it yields CAISARDSFPGELFF.

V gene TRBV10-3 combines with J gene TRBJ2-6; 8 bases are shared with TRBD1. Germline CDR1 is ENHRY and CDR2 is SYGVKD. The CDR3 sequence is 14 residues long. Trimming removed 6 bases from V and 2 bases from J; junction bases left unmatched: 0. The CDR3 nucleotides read TGTGCCATCAGACAGGGGGCTGGGGCCAACGTCCTGACTTTC. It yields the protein CAIRQGAGANVLTF.

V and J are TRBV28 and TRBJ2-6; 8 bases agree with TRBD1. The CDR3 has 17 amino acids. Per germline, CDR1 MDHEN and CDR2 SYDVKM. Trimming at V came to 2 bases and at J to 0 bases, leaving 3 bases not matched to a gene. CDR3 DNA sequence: TGTGCCAGCAGTTTAGCAACAGGGGGCTCTGGGGCCAACGTCCTGACTTTC. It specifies CASSLATGGSGANVLTF.

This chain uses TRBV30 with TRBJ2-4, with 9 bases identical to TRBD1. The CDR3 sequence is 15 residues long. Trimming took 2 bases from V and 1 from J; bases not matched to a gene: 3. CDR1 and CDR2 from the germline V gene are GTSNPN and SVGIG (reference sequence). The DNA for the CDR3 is TGTGCCTGGAGTACAGGGGGCTTTGCCAAAAACATTCAGTACTTC. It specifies CAWSTGGFAKNIQYF.

CDR3 in DNA: TGTGCCAGCAGCGTCGCAGCTAACTATGGCTACACCTTC. Amino acid sequence: CASSVAANYGYTF. V is TRBV9 and J is TRBJ1-2; D remains ambiguous. The CDR3 is made up of 13 amino acids. Germline-derived CDR1 and CDR2 are SGDLS and YYNGEE. With 2 bases removed from V and 0 bases from J, the gap between germline ends came to 5 bases.